This TCR beta chain was sequenced in a study of T cells after posttransplantation cyclophosphamide (dated by TCRdb to about 2016). For the wider study: T cell repertoire reconstitution was tracked by TRB sequencing after myeloablative bone marrow transplantation in which posttransplantation cyclophosphamide was used as GVHD prophylaxis. Antigen receptor sequencing covered samples from some 35 PTCy-treated patients and around 15 of their related bone marrow donors. Blood from all 35 or so PTCy patients who had 1-year posttransplant specimens underwent TRB sequencing. TRB sequencing was also done on up to about 3 additional blood samples from 2 to 5.2 years after transplant in 3 patients, and on pretransplant blood from 4 patients. Because TRA and TRB clonality were tightly correlated in 9 samples, subsequent TCR analyses were focused on TRB only. Public TRB sequences were compared against a database of over 3,000 sequences linked to responses to pathogens, tumor antigens, self-antigens and alloantigens.

Relative to germline, V is missing 7 bases and J is missing 7 bases, with 9 bases of the junction outside any gene match. The CDR3 runs 13 amino acids, cysteine and phenylalanine included. Only CDR3 DNA remains: 39 bases, in frame from the first base. CDR1 SQVTM and CDR2 ANQGSEA are derived from the germline V gene. TRB sequencing used genomic DNA with the immunoSEQ assay at survey resolution or the hsTCRB kit. Under the source paper's analysis protocol: The immunoSEQ software was used for initial read processing, and the LymphoSeq R package was used for repertoire analyses. Clonality was computed as 1 minus normalized Shannon entropy; Gini coefficient was also calculated for each TRB dataset. To infer phenotypes in unsorted samples, TRB sequences from sorted subsets of the recipient or donor were mapped onto unsorted samples from the same recipient. The table comes from immuneACCESS by way of TCRdb, which keeps in-frame sequences with V and J called. Part of the clones is missing from these tables; in studies checked, under half for an unresolved V gene and the rest for unknown reasons. That table is the source of V, J and clone size, and D and trimming were worked out from the DNA. The sample has 8,000 to 10,000 clones on record, 80% to 85% of them singletons. The ten largest make up roughly 15% of the sample.

In the case of this clone: Its antigen is unknown. No per-base quality is available; no much larger clone lies one base away.

Overall study outcomes, separate from this receptor: At 1-2 months, donor-recipient similarity was low but rose over the first year, and the later blood repertoires were often dominated by donor CD8+ memory clones. The TRB repertoires of T cells infiltrating skin or GI tract showed only limited overlap with the TRB repertoires of T cells in blood. Across roughly 40 patients, recipient CMV seropositivity and CMV reactivation were highly associated with TRB clonality; PTCy diversity was similar to CNI/methotrexate controls.

The treatment or condition label, as the study defines it: high-dose cyclophosphamide on days +3 and +4 as single-agent GVHD prophylaxis. PTCy patients received busulfan and fludarabine conditioning, a related or unrelated marrow graft, and cyclophosphamide on days +3 and +4. The PTCy-treated patients were drawn from a prospective, multi-institutional clinical trial. Mononuclear cells from peripheral blood and bone marrow were separated by Ficoll-Hypaque density centrifugation and then cryopreserved. Sequencing was performed on PBMCs, taken just over 1,900 days after a stem cell transplant with posttransplant cyclophosphamide. Recombination joined TRBV29-1 with TRBJ1-4; TRBD1 aligns with 7 central bases. This receptor was taken from a female patient aged 40-50 years who received an allogeneic stem cell transplant from a related donor, was CMV-positive, and had no GVHD. After a transplant, some T cells may be of graft donor origin. The CDR3 is CSAKQGLGEKLFF. The nucleotide sequence is given as TGCAGCGCTAAACAGGGGCTAGGTGAAAAACTGTTTTTT.